This paragraph reports one TCR beta chain. The data were taken from a study of CD8+ T cells in alopecia areata. Trimming left V 2 bases short and J 11 bases short, with 7 bases between. CDR1 and CDR2 from the germline V gene are GTSNPN and SVGIG (reference sequence). The CDR3 spans 11 residues. The authors extracted RNA and reverse transcribed it into cDNA as the sequencing template. The protocol was immunoSEQ multiplex PCR, while the TCRdb copy is restricted to in-frame clones and leaves out a portion. The sample carries about 170,000 clones, 58% recorded once. The sample's treatment: oral pan-JAK inhibitor, 5-10 mg twice daily.

Sequences were derived from CD4+ T cells sorted from blood, sampled at roughly week 58, from a patient treated with tofacitinib. The TCR was taken from a human donor with alopecia areata. The rearrangement joins TRBV30 to TRBJ1-6; D gene unclear. CDR3 in DNA: TGTGCCTGGAGTTTGTTACCACCCCTCCACTTT. Translation: CAWSLLPPLHF. The full variable domain, rest sourced from reference TRBV30 and TRBJ1-6, is SQTIHQWPATLVQPVGSPLSLECTVEGTSNPNLYWYRQAAGRGLQLLFYSVGIGQISSEVPQNLSASRPQDRQFILSSKKLLLSDSGFYLCAWSLLPPLHFGNGTRLTVT.